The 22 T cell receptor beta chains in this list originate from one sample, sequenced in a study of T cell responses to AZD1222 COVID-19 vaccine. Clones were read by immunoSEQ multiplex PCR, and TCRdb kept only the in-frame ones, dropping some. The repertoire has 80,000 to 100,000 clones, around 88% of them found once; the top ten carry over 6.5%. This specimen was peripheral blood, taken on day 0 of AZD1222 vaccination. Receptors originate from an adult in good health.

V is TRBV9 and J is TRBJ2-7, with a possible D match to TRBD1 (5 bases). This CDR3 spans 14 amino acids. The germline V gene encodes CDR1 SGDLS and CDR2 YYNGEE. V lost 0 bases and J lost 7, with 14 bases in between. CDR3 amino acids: CASSVAAGSWEQYF. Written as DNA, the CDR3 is TGTGCCAGCAGCGTAGCAGCAGGGTCGTGGGAGCAGTACTTC.

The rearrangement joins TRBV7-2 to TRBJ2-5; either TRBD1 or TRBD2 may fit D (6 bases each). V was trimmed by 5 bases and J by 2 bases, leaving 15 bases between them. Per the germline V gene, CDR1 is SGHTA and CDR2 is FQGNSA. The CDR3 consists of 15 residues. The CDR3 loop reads CASSLGGPGQETQYF. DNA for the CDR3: TGTGCCAGCAGCCTAGGGGGGCCGGGGCAAGAGACCCAGTACTTC.

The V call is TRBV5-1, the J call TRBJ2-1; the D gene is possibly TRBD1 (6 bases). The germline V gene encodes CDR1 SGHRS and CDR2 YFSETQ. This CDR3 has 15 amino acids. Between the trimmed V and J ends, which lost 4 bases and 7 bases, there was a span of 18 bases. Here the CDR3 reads CASSMDSPGWNEQFF. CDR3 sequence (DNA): TGCGCCAGCAGCATGGACAGCCCGGGCTGGAATGAGCAGTTCTTC.

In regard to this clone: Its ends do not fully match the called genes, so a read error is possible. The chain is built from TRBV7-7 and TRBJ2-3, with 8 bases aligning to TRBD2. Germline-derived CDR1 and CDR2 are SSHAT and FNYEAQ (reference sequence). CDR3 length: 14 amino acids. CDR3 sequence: CASSLSGRTDTQYF. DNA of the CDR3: TGTGCTAGCAGCTTAAGCGGGAGAACAGATACGCAGTATTTT.

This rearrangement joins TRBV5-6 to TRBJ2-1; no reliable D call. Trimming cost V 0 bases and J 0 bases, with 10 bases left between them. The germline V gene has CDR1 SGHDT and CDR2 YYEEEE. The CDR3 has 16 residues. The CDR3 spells CASSLVFFSSYNEQFF. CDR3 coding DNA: TGTGCCAGCAGCTTGGTTTTCTTTAGCTCCTACAATGAGCAGTTCTTC.

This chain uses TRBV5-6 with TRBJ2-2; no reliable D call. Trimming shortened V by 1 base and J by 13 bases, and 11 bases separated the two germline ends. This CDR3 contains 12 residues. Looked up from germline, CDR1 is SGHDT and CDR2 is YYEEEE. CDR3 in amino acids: CASSLKGGALFF. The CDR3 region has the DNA TGTGCCAGCAGCTTGAAGGGTGGCGCGCTGTTTTTT.

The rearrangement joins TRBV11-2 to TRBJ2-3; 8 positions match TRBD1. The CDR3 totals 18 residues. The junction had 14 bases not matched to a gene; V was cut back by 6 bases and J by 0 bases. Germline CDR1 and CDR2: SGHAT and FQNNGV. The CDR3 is CASSLRSRAGGSTDTQYF. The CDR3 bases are TGTGCCAGCAGTCTTAGATCCCGGGCAGGGGGCAGCACAGATACGCAGTATTTT.

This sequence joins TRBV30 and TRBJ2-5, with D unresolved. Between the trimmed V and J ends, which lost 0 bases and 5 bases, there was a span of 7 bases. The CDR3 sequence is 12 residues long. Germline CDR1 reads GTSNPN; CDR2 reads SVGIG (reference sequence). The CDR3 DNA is TGTGCCTGGAGTGTTGCGCGGGAGACCCAGTACTTC. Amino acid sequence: CAWSVARETQYF.

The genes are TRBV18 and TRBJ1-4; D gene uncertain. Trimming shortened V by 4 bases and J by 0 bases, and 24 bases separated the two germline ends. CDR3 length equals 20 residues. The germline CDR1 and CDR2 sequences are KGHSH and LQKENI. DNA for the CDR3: TGTGCCAGCTCACTACGACGGCGGGCGATAAGACCTGCAACTAATGAAAAACTGTTTTTT. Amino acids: CASSLRRRAIRPATNEKLFF.

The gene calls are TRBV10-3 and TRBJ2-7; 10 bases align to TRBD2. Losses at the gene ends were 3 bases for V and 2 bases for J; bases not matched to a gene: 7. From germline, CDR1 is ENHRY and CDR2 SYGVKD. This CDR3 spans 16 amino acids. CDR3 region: CAISDPGLAAPYEQYF. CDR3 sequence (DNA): TGTGCCATCAGTGATCCAGGACTAGCGGCCCCCTACGAGCAGTACTTC.

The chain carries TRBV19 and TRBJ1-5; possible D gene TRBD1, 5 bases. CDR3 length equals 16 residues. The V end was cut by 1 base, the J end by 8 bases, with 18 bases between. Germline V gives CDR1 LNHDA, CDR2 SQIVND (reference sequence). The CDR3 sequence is CASSIGFGAPGKPQHF. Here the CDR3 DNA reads TGTGCCAGTAGTATAGGCTTCGGGGCGCCGGGGAAGCCCCAGCATTTT.

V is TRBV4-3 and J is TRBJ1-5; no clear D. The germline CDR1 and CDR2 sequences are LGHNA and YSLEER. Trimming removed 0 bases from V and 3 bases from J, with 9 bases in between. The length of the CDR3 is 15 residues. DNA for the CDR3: TGCGCCAGCAGCCAAGATTTAGCGTACAATCAGCCCCAGCATTTT. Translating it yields CASSQDLAYNQPQHF.

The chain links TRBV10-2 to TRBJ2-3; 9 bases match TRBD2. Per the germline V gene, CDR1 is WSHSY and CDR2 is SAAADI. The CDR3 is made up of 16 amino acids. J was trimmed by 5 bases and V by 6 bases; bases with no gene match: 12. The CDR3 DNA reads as TGCGCCAGCAGCGAGGGTATAGCGGGGGCGGGAGATACGCAGTATTTT. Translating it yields CASSEGIAGAGDTQYF.

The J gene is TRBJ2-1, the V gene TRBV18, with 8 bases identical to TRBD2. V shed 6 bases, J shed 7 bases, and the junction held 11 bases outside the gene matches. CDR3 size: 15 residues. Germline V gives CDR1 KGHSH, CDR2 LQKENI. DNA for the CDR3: TGTGCCAGCTCGCACAGCGGGAGCTCGAATAATGAGCAGTTCTTC. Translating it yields CASSHSGSSNNEQFF.

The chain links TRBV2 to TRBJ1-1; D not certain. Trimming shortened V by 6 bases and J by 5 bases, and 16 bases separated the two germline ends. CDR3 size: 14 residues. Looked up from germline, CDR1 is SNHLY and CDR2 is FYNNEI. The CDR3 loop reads CASSGRRAGTEAFF. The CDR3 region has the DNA TGTGCCAGCAGCGGGCGGCGAGCTGGGACTGAAGCTTTCTTT.

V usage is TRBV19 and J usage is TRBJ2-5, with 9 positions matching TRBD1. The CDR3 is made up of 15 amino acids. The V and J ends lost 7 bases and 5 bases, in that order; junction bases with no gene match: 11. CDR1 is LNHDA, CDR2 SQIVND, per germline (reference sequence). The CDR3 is CASTTRGTGYETQYF. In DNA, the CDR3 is TGTGCCAGTACCACCAGGGGGACAGGGTATGAGACCCAGTACTTC. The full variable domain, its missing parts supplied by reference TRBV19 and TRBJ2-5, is DGGITQSPKYLFRKEGQNVTLSCEQNLNHDAMYWYRQDPGQGLRLIYYSQIVNDFQKGDIAEGYSVSREKKESFPLTVTSAQKNPTAFYLCASTTRGTGYETQYFGPGTRLLVL.

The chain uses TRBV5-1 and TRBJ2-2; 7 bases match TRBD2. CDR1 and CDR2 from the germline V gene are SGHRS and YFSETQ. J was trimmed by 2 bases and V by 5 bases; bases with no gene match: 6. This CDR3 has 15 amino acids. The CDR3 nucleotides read TGCGCCAGCAGGGCCGGGACTACAAACACCGGGGAGCTGTTTTTT. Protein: CASRAGTTNTGELFF.

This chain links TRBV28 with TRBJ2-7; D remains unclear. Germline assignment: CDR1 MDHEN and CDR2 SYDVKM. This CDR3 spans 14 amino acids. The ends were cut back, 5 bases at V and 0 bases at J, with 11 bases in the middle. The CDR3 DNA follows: TGTGCCAGCAGTCCCCCTATAGTCTCCTACGAGCAGTACTTC. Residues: CASSPPIVSYEQYF.

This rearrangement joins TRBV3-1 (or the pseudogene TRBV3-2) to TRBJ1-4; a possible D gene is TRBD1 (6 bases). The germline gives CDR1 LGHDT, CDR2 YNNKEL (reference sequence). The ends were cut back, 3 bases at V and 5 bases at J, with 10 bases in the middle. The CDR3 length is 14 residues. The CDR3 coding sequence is TGTGCCAGCAGCCAGCCAGGGGTAAATGAAAAACTGTTTTTT. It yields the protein CASSQPGVNEKLFF.

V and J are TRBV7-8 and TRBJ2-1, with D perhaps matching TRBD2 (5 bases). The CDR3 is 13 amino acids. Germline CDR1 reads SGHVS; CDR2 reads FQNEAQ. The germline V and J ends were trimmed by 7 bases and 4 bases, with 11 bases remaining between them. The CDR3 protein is CASTEREYNEQFF. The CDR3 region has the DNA TGTGCCAGCACCGAGAGGGAATACAATGAGCAGTTCTTC. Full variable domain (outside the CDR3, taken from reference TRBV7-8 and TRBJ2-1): GAGVSQSPRYKVAKRGQDVALRCDPISGHVSLFWYQQALGQGPEFLTYFQNEAQLDKSGLPSDRFFAERPEGSVSTLKIQRTQQEDSAVYLCASTEREYNEQFFGPGTRLTVL.

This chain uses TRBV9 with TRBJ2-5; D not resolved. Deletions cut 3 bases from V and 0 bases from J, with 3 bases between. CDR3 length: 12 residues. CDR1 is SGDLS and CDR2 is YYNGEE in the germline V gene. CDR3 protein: CASSEHQETQYF. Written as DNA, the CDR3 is TGTGCCAGCAGCGAGCACCAAGAGACCCAGTACTTC.

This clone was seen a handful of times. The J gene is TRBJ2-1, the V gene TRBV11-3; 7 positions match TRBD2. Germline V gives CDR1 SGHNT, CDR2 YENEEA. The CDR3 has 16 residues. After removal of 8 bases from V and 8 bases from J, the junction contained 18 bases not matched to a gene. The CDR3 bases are TGTGCCAGCTCTCCTAGGGGAGGGCGGGGGTTGGATGAGCAGTTCTTC. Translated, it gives CASSPRGGRGLDEQFF.